This entry describes one T cell receptor (beta chain). Its antigen is not identified. These data come from a study of T cell repertoires in cytomegalovirus infection. Whole-study context: Public TCR beta signatures indicated both CMV infection and matching HLA type. Points from the study as a whole: Ex vivo, HLA-C-restricted CMV-specific TCR beta clonotypes prevailed over the rest of the response. Cumulative frequency of public TCR beta families picked out carriers of CMV plus the relevant HLA.

V was cut by 0 bases and J by 1 base, with 8 bases left in between. This CDR3 is built from 15 residues. The V gene's germline CDR1 is ENHRY and CDR2 SYGVKD. MiXCR was run by TCRdb on the reads, yielding one entry per CDR3 protein. The table shows about 700,000 distinct CDR3 sequences, with roughly 36% occurring only once. Sequenced material: cultured PBMCs, taken from culture after CMV antigen stimulation. This clonotype was sampled from a human donor in good health (CMV status not recorded). Some clones in this sample may be carry-over from other donors' samples. The V and J genes are TRBV10-3 and TRBJ2-3; D is unresolved. The DNA for the CDR3 is TGTGCCATCAGTGAGTCCTTTGGGGGCACAGATACGCAGTATTTT. This codes for CAISESFGGTDTQYF.